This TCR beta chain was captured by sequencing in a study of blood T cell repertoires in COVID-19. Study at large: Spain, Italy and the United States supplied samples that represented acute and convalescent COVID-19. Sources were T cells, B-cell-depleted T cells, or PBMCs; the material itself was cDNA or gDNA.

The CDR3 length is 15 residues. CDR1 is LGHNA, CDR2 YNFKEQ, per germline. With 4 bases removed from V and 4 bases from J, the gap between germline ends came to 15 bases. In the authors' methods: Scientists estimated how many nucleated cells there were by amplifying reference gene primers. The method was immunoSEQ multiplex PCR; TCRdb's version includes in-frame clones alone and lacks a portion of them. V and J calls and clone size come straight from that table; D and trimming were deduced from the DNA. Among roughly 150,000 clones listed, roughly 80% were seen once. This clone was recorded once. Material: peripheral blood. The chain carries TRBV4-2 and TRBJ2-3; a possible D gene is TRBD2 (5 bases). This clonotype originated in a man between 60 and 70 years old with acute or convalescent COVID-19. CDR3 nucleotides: TGTGCCAGCAGCCCCCCCCGTAGCGACGCAGATACGCAGTATTTT. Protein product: CASSPPRSDADTQYF.